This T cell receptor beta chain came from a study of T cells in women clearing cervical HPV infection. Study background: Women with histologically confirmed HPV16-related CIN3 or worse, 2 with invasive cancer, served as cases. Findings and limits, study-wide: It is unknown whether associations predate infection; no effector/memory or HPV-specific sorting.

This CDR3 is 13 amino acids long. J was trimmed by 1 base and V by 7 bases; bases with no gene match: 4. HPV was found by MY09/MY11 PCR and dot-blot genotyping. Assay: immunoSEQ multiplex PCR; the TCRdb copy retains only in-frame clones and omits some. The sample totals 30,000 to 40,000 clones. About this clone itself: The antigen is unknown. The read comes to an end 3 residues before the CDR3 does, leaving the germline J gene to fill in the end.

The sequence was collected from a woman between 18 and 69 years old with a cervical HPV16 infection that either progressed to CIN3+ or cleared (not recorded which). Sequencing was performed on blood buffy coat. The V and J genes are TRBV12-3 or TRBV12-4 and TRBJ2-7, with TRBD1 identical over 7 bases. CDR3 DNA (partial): TGTGCCAGCATTGAGGGACAGTCCTACGAG. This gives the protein CASIEGQSYE. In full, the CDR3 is CASIEGQSYEQYF.